The present T cell receptor (beta chain) was sequenced within a study of T-cell memory formation after mild COVID-19. About the research overall: Clusters of TCRs were largely donor specific. Study results and limitations: Contracting clones from day 15 to 85 had balanced CD4/CD8; later expanders favoured CD4+.

There are 17 residues in the CDR3. The V end lost 0 bases, the J end lost 4 bases, and 14 bases lay between the germline ends. Per the germline V gene, CDR1 is SGHNT and CDR2 is YYREEE (reference sequence). TCR alpha and TCR beta cDNA libraries carrying sample barcodes and UMIs came from 5'RACE with constant-segment primers. From the 5' RACE reads, TCRdb called clonotypes with MiXCR, one entry per CDR3 protein. The table lists 140,000 or so distinct CDR3 sequences, 6% of them singletons, with more than 2% in the top ten. This clonotype appeared a few times. Its specificity is unknown. The chain links TRBV5-4 to TRBJ2-6, with D unresolved. The sample taken for sequencing was PBMCs or a T cell subset sorted from them (not recorded which). The TCR was taken from an adult woman who had mild COVID-19 (a few samples of this study predate the infection). Cell type and time point are not known. CDR3 sequence: CASSLERGNSGANVLTF. The DNA of the CDR3 is TGTGCCAGCAGCTTGGAACGTGGGAACTCCGGGGCCAACGTCCTGACTTTC.